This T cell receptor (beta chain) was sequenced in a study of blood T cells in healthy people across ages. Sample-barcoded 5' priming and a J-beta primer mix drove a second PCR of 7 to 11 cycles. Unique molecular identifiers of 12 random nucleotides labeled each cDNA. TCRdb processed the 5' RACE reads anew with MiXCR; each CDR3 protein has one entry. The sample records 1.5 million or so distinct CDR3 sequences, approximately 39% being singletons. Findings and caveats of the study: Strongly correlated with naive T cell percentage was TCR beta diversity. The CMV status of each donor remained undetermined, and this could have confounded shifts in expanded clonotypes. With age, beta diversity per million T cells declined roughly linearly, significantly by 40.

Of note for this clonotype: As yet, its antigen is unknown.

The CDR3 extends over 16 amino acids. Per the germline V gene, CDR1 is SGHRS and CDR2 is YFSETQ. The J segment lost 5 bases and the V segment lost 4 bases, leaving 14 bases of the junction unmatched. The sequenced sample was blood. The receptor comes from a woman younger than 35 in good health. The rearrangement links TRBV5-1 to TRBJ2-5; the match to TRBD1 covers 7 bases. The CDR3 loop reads CASSNQGQENDETQYF. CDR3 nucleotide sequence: TGCGCCAGCAGCAATCAAGGACAGGAGAATGACGAGACCCAGTACTTC.